The clone carrying this T cell receptor beta chain was detected a few times. The sample originates from a study of T cells in Graves' hyperthyroidism and ophthalmopathy. The J segment lost 10 bases and the V segment lost 8 bases, leaving 9 bases of the junction unmatched. CDR1 and CDR2 (germline): MNHNS, SASEGT. The CDR3 consists of 13 residues. RNA transcripts provided the source from which TCR beta CDR3 regions were amplified. The HTBI primer set was used in a first-round RT-PCR of the TCR CDR3. TCRdb analysed the multiplex PCR reads with MiXCR anew, one entry per CDR3 protein. The sample lists roughly 650,000 distinct CDR3 sequences; 15% to 20% were seen once.

Sequencing was done on a sample of blood. This sequence originates from a woman in her forties with Graves' ophthalmopathy. The chain carries TRBV6-1 and TRBJ2-1, with TRBD2 matching over 9 bases. CDR3 nucleotides: TGTGCCAGCTTGACTAGCGGACGCTTAGAGCAGTTCTTC. Translation gives CASLTSGRLEQFF.